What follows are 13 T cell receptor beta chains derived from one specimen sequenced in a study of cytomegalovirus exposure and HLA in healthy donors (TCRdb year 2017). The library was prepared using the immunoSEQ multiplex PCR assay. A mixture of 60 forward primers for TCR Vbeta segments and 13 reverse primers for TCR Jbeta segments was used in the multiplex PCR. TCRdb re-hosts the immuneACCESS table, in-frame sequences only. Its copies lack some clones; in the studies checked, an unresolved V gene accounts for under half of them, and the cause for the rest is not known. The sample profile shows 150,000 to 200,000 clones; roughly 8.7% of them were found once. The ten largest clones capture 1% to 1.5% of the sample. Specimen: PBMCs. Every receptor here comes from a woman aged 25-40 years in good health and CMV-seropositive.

In DNA, the CDR3 is TGTGCCAGCAGCTTGGCTGCAGGGGCTACTATTCTAGGCTATGGCTACACCTTC. Its protein product is CASSLAAGATILGYGYTF. The rearrangement joins TRBV5-4 to TRBJ1-2; D is perhaps TRBD1 (6 bases). The V end lost 0 bases, the J end lost 4 bases, and 22 bases lay between the germline ends. This CDR3 spans 18 amino acids. Germline values: CDR1 SGHNT, CDR2 YYREEE (reference sequence). The full variable domain, with the rest looked up from reference TRBV5-4 and TRBJ1-2, is ETGVTQSPTHLIKTRGQQVTLRCSSQSGHNTVSWYQQALGQGPQFIFQYYREEENGRGNFPPRFSGLQFPNYSSELNVNALELDDSALYLCASSLAAGATILGYGYTFGSGTRLTVV.

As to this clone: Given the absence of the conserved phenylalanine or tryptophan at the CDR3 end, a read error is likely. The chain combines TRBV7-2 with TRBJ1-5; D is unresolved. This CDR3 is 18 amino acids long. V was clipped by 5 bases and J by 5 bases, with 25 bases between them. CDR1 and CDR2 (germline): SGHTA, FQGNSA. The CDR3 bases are TGTGCCAGCAGCCTATTCCCGGGCCGGGGAGTTCGGTATCAGCCCCAGCATCTT. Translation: CASSLFPGRGVRYQPQHL.

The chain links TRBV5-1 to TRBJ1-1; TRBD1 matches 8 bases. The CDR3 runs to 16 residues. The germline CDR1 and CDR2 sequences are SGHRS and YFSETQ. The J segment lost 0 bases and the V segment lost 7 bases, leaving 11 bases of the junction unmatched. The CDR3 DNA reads TGCGCCAGCCGGGAGGACAGGGTAACCTTGAACACTGAAGCTTTCTTT. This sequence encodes CASREDRVTLNTEAFF.

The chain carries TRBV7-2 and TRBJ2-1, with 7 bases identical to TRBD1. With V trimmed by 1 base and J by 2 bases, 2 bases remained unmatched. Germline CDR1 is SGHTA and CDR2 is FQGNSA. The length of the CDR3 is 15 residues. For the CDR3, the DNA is TGTGCCAGCAGCTTAGGGGGGACAGCCTACAATGAGCAGTTCTTC. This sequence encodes CASSLGGTAYNEQFF.

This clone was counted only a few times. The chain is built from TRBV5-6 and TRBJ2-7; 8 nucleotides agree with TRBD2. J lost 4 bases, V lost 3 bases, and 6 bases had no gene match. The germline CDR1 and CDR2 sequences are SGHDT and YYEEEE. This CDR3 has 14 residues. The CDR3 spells CASSSLAGRYEQYF. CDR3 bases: TGTGCCAGCAGCTCTTTAGCGGGGAGGTACGAGCAGTACTTC.

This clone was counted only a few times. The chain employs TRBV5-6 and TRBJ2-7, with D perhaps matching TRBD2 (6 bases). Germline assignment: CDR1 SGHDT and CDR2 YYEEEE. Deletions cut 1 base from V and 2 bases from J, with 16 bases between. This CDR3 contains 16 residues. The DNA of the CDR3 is TGTGCCAGCAGCTTGATCGGTACTAGCCCGCCCTACGAGCAGTACTTC. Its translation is CASSLIGTSPPYEQYF.

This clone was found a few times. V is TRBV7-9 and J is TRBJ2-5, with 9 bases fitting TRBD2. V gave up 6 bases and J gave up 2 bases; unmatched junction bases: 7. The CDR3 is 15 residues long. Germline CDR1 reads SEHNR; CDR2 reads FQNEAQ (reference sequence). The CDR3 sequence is CASRAGLAFQETQYF. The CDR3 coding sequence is TGTGCCAGCAGGGCGGGACTAGCATTTCAAGAGACCCAGTACTTC.

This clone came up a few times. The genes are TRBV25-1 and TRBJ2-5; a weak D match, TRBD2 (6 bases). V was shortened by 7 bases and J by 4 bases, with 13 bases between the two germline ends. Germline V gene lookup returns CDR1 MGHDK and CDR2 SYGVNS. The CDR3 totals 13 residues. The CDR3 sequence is CASTQGGGETQYF. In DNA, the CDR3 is TGTGCCAGCACCCAGGGAGGAGGAGAGACCCAGTACTTC.

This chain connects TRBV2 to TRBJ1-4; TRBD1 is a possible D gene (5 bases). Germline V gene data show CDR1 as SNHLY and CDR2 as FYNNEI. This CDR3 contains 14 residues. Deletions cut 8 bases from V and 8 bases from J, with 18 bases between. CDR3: CASSSGTYLEKLFF. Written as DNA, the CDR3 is TGTGCCAGCTCGTCCGGGACTTACTTAGAAAAACTGTTTTTT. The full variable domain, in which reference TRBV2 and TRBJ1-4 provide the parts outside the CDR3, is EPEVTQTPSHQVTQMGQEVILRCVPISNHLYFYWYRQILGQKVEFLVSFYNNEISEKSEIFDDQFSVERPDGSNFTLKIRSTKLEDSAMYFCASSSGTYLEKLFFGSGTQLSVL.

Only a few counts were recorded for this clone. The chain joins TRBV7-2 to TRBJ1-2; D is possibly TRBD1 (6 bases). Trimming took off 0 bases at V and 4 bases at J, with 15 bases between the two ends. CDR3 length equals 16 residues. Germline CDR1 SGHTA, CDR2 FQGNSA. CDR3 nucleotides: TGTGCCAGCAGCTTAGCGGGGGCAGGGGAGGGCTATGGCTACACCTTC. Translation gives CASSLAGAGEGYGYTF.

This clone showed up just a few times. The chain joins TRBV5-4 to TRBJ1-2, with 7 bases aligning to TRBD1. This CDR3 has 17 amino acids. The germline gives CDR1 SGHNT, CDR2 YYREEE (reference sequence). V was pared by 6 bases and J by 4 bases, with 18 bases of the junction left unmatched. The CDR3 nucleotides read TGTGCCAGCATCGGGGGAGACAGGGCTGCTGGTAGCTATGGCTACACCTTC. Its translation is CASIGGDRAAGSYGYTF. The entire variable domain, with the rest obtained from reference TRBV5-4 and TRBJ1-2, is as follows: ETGVTQSPTHLIKTRGQQVTLRCSSQSGHNTVSWYQQALGQGPQFIFQYYREEENGRGNFPPRFSGLQFPNYSSELNVNALELDDSALYLCASIGGDRAAGSYGYTFGSGTRLTVV.

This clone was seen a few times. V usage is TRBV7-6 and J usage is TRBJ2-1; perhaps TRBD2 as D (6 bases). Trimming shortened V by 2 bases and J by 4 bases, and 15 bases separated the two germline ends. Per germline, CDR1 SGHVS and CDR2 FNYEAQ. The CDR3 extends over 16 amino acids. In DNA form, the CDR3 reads TGTGCCAGCAGCTTAAATTCTCACGGGGGTTACAATGAGCAGTTCTTC. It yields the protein CASSLNSHGGYNEQFF.

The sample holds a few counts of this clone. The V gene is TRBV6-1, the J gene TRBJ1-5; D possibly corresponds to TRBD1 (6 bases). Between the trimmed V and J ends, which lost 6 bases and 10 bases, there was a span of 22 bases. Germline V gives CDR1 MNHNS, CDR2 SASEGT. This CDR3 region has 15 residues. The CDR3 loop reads CASSVRLTGLGPQHF. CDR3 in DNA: TGTGCCAGCAGCGTCCGACTCACAGGGTTAGGCCCCCAGCATTTT.